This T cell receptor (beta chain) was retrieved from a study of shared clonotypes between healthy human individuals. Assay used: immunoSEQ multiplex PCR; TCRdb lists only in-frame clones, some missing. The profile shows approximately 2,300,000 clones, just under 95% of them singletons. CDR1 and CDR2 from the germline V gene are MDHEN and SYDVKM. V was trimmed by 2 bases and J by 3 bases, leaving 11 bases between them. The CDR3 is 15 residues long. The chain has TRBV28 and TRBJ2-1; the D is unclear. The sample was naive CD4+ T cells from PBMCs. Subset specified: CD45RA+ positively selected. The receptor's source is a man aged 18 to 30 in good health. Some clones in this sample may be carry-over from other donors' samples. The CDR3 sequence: CASSLRPALYNEQFF. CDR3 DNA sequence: TGTGCCAGCAGTTTACGGCCCGCCCTCTACAATGAGCAGTTCTTC.